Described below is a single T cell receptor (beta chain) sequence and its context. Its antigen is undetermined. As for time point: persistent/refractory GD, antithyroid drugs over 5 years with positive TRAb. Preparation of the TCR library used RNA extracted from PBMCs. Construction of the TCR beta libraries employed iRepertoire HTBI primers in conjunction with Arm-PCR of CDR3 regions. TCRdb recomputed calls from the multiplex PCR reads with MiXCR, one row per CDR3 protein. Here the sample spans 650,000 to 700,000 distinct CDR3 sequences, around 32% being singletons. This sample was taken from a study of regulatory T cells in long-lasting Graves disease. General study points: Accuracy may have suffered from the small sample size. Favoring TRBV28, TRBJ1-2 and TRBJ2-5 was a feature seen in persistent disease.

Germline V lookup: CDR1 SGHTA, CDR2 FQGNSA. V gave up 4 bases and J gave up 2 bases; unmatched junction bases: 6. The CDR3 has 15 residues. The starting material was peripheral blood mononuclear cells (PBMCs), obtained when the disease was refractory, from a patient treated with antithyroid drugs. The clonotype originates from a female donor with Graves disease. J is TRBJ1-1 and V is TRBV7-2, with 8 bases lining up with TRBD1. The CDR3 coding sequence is TGTGCCAGCAGCTGGCGACAGGGGAGCAACACTGAAGCTTTCTTT. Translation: CASSWRQGSNTEAFF.